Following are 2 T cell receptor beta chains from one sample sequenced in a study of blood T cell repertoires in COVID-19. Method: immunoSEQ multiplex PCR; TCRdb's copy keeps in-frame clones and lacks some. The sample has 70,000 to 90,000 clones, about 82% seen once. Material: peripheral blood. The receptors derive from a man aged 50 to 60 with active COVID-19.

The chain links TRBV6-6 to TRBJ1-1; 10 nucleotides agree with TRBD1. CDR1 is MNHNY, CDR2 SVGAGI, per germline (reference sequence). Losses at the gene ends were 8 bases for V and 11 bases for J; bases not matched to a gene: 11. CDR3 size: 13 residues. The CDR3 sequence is CASSPGQGYWAFF. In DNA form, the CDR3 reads TGTGCCAGCTCCCCGGGACAGGGGTACTGGGCTTTCTTT.

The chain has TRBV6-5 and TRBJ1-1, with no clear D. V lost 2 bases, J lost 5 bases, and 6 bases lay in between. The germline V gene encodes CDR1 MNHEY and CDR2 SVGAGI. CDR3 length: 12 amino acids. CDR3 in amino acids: CASSYGSTEAFF. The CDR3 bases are TGTGCCAGCAGTTACGGGAGTACTGAAGCTTTCTTT.